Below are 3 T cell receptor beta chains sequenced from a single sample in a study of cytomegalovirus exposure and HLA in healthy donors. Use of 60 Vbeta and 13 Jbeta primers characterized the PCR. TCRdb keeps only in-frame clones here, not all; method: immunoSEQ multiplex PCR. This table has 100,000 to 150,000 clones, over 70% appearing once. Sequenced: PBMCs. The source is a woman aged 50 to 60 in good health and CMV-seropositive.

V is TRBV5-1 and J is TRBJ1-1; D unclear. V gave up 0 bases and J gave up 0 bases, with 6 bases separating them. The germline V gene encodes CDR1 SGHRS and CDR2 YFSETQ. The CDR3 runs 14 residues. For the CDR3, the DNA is TGCGCCAGCAGCTTGGTTCCGGTGAACACTGAAGCTTTCTTT. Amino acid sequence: CASSLVPVNTEAFF. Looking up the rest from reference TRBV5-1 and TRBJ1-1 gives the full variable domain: KAGVTQTPRYLIKTRGQQVTLSCSPISGHRSVSWYQQTPGQGLQFLFEYFSETQRNKGNFPGRFSGRQFSNSRSEMNVSTLELGDSALYLCASSLVPVNTEAFFGQGTRLTVV.

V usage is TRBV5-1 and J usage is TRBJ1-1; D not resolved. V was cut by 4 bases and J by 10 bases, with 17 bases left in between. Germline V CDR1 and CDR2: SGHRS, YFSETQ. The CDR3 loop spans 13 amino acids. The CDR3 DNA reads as TGCGCCAGCAGCCCTTCCGAGTACTGGGCAGCTTTCTTT. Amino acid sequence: CASSPSEYWAAFF.

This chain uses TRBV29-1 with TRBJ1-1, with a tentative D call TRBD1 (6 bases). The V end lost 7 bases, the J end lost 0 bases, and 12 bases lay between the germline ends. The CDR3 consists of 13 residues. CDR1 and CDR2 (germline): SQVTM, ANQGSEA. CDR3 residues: CSAGGQLNTEAFF. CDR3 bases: TGCAGCGCAGGAGGACAGTTGAACACTGAAGCTTTCTTT.